The T cell receptor beta chain under discussion was sequenced for a study of blood T cell repertoires in COVID-19. On the study more broadly: Acute-phase and convalescent COVID-19 samples originated in the United States, Italy and Spain. PBMCs, B-cell-depleted T cells, or T cells provided the cDNA or gDNA that made up the material.

Germline CDR1 KGHSH, CDR2 LQKENI. This CDR3 contains 15 residues. The V and J ends lost 6 bases and 1 base, in that order; junction bases with no gene match: 8. Authors' data handling: Nucleated cell number was recorded as an estimate derived from reference gene primer amplification. Produced via immunoSEQ multiplex PCR; TCRdb's table is partial and in-frame only. Clonal size and the V and J genes are those of that table, whereas D and trimming came from the DNA. The repertoire holds roughly 43,000 clones, roughly 70% seen once, with under 6.5% in the top ten. This TCR was sampled from a man at least 80 years old with acute or convalescent COVID-19. Sequenced: peripheral blood. The chain has TRBV18 and TRBJ1-1, with TRBD1 identical over 7 bases. For the CDR3, the DNA is TGTGCCAGCTCCCTCAGGGACAGCGAGAACACTGAAGCTTTCTTT. It specifies CASSLRDSENTEAFF.